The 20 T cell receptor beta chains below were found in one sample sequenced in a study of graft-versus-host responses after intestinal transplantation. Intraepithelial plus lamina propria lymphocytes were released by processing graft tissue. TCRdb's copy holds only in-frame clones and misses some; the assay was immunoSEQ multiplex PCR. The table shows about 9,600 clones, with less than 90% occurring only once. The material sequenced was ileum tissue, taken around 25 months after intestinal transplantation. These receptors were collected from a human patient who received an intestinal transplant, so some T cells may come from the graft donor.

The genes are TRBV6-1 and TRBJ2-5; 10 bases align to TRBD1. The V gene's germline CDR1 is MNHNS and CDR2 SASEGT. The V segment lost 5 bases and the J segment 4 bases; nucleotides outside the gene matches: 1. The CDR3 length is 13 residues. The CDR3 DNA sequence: TGTGCCAGCAGTCGGACAGGGGGAGAGACCCAGTACTTC. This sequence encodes CASSRTGGETQYF.

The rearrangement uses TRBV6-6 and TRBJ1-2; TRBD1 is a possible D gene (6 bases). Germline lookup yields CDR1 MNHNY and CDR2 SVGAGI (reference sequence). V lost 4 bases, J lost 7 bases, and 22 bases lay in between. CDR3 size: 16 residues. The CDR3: CASSSPATGSRGGYTF. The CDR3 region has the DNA TGTGCCAGCAGTTCACCCGCAACCGGGAGCAGGGGTGGCTACACCTTC.

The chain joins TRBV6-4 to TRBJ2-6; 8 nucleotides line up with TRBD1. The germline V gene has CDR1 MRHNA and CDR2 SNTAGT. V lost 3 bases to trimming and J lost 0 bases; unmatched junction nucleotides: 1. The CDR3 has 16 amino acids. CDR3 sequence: CASSEGTGSGANVLTF. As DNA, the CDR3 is TGTGCCAGCAGTGAGGGGACAGGCTCTGGGGCCAACGTCCTGACTTTC.

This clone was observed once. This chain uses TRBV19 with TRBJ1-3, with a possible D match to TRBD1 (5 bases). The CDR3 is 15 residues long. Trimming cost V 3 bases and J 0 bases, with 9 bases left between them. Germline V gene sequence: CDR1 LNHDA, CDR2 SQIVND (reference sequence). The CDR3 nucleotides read TGTGCCAGTAGTATCGGGACGGGCTCTGGAAACACCATATATTTT. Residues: CASSIGTGSGNTIYF.

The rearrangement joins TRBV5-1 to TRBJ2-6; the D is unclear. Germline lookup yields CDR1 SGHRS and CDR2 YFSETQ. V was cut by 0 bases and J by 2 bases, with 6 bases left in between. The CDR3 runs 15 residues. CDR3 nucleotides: TGCGCCAGCAGCTTGGGGTCGGCTGGGGCCAACGTCCTGACTTTC. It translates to CASSLGSAGANVLTF.

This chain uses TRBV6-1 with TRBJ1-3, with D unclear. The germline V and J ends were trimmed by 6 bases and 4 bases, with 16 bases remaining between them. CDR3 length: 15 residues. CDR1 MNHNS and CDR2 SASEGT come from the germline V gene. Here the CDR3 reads CASSPLGTGGNTIYF. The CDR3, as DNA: TGTGCCAGCAGCCCCCTTGGAACGGGGGGAAACACCATATATTTT.

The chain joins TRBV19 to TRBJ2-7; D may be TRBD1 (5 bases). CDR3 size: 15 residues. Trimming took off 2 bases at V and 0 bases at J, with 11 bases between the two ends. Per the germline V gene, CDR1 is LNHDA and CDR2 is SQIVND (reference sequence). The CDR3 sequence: CASSIYLQGSYEQYF. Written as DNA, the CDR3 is TGTGCCAGTAGTATATACCTCCAGGGCTCCTACGAGCAGTACTTC.

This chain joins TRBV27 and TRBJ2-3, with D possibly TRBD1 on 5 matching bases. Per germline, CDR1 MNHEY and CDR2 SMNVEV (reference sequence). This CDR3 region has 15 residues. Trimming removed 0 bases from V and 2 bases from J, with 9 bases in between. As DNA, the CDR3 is TGTGCCAGCAGTTTATCTCGCAGGGTCACAGATACGCAGTATTTT. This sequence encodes CASSLSRRVTDTQYF.

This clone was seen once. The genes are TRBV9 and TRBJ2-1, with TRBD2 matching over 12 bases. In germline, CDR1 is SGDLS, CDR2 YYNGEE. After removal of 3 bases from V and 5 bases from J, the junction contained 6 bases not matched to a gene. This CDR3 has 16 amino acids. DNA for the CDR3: TGTGCCAGCAGCGAGAGTTCTAGCGGGAGGGACAATGAGCAGTTCTTC. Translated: CASSESSSGRDNEQFF.

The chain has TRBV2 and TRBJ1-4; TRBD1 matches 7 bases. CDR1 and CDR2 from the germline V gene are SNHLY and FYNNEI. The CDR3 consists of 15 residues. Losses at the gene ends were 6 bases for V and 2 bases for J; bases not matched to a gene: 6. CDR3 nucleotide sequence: TGTGCCAGCAGGGAAACAGGGGCGACTAATGAAAAACTGTTTTTT. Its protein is CASRETGATNEKLFF.

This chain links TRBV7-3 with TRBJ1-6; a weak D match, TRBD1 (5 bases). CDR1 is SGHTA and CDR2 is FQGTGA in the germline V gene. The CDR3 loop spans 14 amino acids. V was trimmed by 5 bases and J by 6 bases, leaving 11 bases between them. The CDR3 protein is CASSLLGGNSPLHF. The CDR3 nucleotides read TGTGCCAGCAGCCTACTGGGGGGTAATTCACCCCTCCACTTT.

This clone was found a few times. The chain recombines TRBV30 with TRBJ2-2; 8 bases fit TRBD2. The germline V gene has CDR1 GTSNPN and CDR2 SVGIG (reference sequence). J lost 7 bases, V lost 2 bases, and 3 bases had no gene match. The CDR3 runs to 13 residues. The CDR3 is CAWSTGGGGELFF. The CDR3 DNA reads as TGTGCCTGGAGTACGGGGGGGGGCGGGGAGCTGTTTTTT.

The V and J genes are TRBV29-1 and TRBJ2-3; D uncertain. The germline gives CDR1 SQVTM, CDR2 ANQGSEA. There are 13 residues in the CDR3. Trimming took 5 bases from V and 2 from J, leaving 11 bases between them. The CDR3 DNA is TGCAGCGTTTCCGGACGAGCCACAGATACGCAGTATTTT. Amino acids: CSVSGRATDTQYF.

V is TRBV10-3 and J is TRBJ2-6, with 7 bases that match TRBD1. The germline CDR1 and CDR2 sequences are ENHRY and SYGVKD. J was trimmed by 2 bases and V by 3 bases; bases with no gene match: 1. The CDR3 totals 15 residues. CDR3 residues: CAISDGTAGANVLTF. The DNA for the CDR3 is TGTGCCATCAGTGATGGGACAGCTGGGGCCAACGTCCTGACTTTC.

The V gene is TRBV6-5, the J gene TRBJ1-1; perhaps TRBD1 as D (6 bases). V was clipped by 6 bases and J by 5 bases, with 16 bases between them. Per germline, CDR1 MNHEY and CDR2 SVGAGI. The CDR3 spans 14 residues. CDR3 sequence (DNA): TGTGCCAGCAGGTGGAACAGGGACGGAACTGAAGCTTTCTTT. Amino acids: CASRWNRDGTEAFF.

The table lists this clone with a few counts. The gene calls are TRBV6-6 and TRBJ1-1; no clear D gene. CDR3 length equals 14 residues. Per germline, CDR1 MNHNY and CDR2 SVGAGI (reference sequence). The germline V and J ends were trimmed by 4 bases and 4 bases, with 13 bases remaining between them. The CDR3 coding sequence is TGTGCCAGCAGTTTCGACCCCCATATCACTGAAGCTTTCTTT. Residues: CASSFDPHITEAFF.

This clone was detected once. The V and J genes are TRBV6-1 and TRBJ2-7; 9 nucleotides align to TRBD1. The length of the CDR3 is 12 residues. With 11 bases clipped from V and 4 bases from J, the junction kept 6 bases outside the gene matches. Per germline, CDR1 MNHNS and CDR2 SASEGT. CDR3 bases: TGTGCCGGCCGGGACAGGGAGTACGAGCAGTACTTC. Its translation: CAGRDREYEQYF.

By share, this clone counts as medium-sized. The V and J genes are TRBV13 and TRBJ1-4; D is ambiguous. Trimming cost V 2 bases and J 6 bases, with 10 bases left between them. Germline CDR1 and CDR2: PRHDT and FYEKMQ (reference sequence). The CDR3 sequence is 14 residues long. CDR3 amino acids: CASSLSAWDEKLFF. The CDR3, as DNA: TGTGCCAGCAGCTTATCCGCCTGGGATGAAAAACTGTTTTTT.

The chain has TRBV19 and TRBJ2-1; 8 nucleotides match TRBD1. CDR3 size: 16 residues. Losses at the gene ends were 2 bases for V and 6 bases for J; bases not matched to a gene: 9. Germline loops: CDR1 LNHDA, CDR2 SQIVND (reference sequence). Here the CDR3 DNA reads TGTGCCAGTAGTATAATCCAGGGGGCTCTTTCCAATGAGCAGTTCTTC. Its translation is CASSIIQGALSNEQFF. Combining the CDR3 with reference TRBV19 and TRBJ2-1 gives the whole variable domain DGGITQSPKYLFRKEGQNVTLSCEQNLNHDAMYWYRQDPGQGLRLIYYSQIVNDFQKGDIAEGYSVSREKKESFPLTVTSAQKNPTAFYLCASSIIQGALSNEQFFGPGTRLTVL.

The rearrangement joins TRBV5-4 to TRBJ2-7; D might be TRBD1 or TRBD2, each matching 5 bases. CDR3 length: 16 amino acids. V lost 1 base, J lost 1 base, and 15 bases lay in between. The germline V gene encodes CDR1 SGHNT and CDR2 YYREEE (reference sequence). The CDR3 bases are TGTGCCAGCAGCTTGTATGGGGGAGCGGTGTCCTACGAGCAGTACTTC. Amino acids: CASSLYGGAVSYEQYF.